This passage covers 18 T cell receptor beta chains from one sample sequenced in a study of circulating CD8 cells and anti-PD-1 response in melanoma. Sorting of live CD3+CD8+TCRalphabeta+ cells by PD-1 and/or TIGIT gave four subsets. The QIAseq Immune Repertoire TCR panel built the libraries from roughly 15 ng of total RNA. TCRdb re-called the reads through MiXCR, storing one row per CDR3 protein. The data contain about 1,200 distinct CDR3 sequences, less than 9% of them seen just once; the ten biggest clones take up approximately 15%. The input for sequencing was CD8+ T cells from PBMCs, taken at baseline or after one month of anti-PD-1 therapy (not recorded which). The receptors come from a human donor with melanoma.

The rearrangement joins TRBV4-1 to TRBJ2-1, with 8 bases identical to TRBD1. CDR1 and CDR2 (germline): MGHRA, YSYEKL. The CDR3 has 15 residues. Unmatched junction bases numbered 14, after V lost 4 bases and J lost 12 bases. CDR3 coding DNA: TGCGCCAGCAGCCCTAGGACAGGGCCGGTGGATGGGCAGTTCTTC. It is translated as CASSPRTGPVDGQFF.

This clonotype is classed as medium-sized. The chain combines TRBV27 with TRBJ2-7; either TRBD1 or TRBD2 may fit D (5 bases each). The CDR3 has 13 amino acids. The V end was cut by 4 bases, the J end by 5 bases, with 12 bases between. The germline gives CDR1 MNHEY, CDR2 SMNVEV (reference sequence). The CDR3 DNA reads as TGTGCCAGCAGTTGGGACCTACGGCACGAGCAGTACTTC. It is translated as CASSWDLRHEQYF.

Within the sample, this clonotype is medium-sized. The rearrangement links TRBV28 to TRBJ1-5; 12 bases are a match to TRBD1. From germline, CDR1 is MDHEN and CDR2 SYDVKM. The CDR3 covers 18 residues. V lost 5 bases to trimming and J lost 1 base; unmatched junction nucleotides: 9. The DNA for the CDR3 is TGTGCCAGCAGTACCGGGACAGGGGGCTTTGAGAGCAATCAGCCCCAGCATTTT. It codes for CASSTGTGGFESNQPQHF.

By share, this clonotype counts as large. The chain uses TRBV28 and TRBJ2-7; D gene uncertain. Trimming took off 2 bases at V and 2 bases at J, with 7 bases between the two ends. CDR1 and CDR2 from the germline V gene are MDHEN and SYDVKM. CDR3 length equals 13 residues. The CDR3 coding sequence is TGTGCCAGCAGTTTAGGCGGAACCTACGAGCAGTACTTC. Translated: CASSLGGTYEQYF. Full variable domain (rest looked up from reference TRBV28 and TRBJ2-7): DVKVTQSSRYLVKRTGEKVFLECVQDMDHENMFWYRQDPGLGLRLIYFSYDVKMKEKGDIPEGYSVSREKKERFSLILESASTNQTSMYLCASSLGGTYEQYFGPGTRLTVT.

This clonotype is medium-sized (0.01 to 0.1%) by share. V usage is TRBV27 and J usage is TRBJ1-3, with a weak D call TRBD1 (5 bases). The length of the CDR3 is 17 residues. CDR1 is MNHEY, CDR2 SMNVEV, per germline (reference sequence). V lost 0 bases, J lost 0 bases, and 12 bases lay in between. Written as DNA, the CDR3 is TGTGCCAGCAGTTTATCGAGGGGAGACTACTCTGGAAACACCATATATTTT. It codes for CASSLSRGDYSGNTIYF.

By sample fraction, this clonotype is medium-sized. The chain links TRBV24-1 to TRBJ2-1; 9 bases align to TRBD1. This CDR3 region has 20 residues. V lost 4 bases, J lost 10 bases, and 25 bases stayed unmatched. Germline V gives CDR1 KGHDR, CDR2 SFDVKD. CDR3 amino acids: CATSDPLGGQGHGGRGEQFF. CDR3 DNA: TGTGCCACCAGTGACCCCCTCGGGGGACAGGGACATGGTGGACGAGGAGAGCAGTTCTTC.

In this sample, this clonotype is medium-sized. The rearrangement uses TRBV19 and TRBJ1-4, with 9 bases lining up with TRBD1. V trimming: 6 bases; J trimming: 10 bases; junction bases outside the gene matches: 9. Per the germline V gene, CDR1 is LNHDA and CDR2 is SQIVND (reference sequence). There are 14 residues in the CDR3. Here the CDR3 DNA reads TGTGCCAGTAGACCCGGGACAGGGAGAGGAAAACTGTTTTTT. Amino acid sequence: CASRPGTGRGKLFF.

Remarks on this clonotype: Because it lacks the conserved phenylalanine or tryptophan at the end, this CDR3 is likely a read error. The genes are TRBV29-1 and TRBJ2-2; D unclear. V lost 4 bases, J lost 2 bases, and 8 bases lay in between. Per the germline V gene, CDR1 is SQVTM and CDR2 is ANQGSEA. The CDR3 covers 13 residues. This CDR3 is CSVVGGNTGELFL. The CDR3 DNA is TGCAGCGTTGTGGGCGGAAACACCGGGGAGCTGTTTCTT.

Sample share makes this clonotype medium-sized. The chain joins TRBV7-2 to TRBJ2-7; D perhaps matches TRBD1 (8 bases). The CDR3 consists of 15 residues. Trimming shortened V by 3 bases and J by 5 bases, and 17 bases separated the two germline ends. From germline, CDR1 is SGHTA and CDR2 FQGNSA. Written as DNA, the CDR3 is TGTGCCAGCAGCTTGGACAGGGAGGGGATCGACGAGCAGTACTTC. Protein: CASSLDREGIDEQYF.

In its sample, this clonotype ranks as medium-sized. This chain uses TRBV29-1 with TRBJ2-2, with D possibly TRBD2 on 5 matching bases. Germline V gives CDR1 SQVTM, CDR2 ANQGSEA. This CDR3 region has 12 residues. Trimming stripped 5 bases from V and 6 bases from J, with 10 bases between. The CDR3 nucleotides read TGCAGCGTTTCTTGGGGAGCCGGGGAGCTGTTTTTT. It specifies CSVSWGAGELFF.

This clonotype is deemed medium-sized. The rearrangement joins TRBV27 to TRBJ1-1; 8 nucleotides line up with TRBD1. The CDR3 is 14 amino acids. Trimming removed 5 bases from V and 4 bases from J; junction bases left unmatched: 6. Per germline, CDR1 MNHEY and CDR2 SMNVEV (reference sequence). The CDR3: CASSRGQGATEAFF. CDR3 coding DNA: TGTGCCAGCAGTCGTGGACAGGGAGCCACTGAAGCTTTCTTT.

This sequence joins TRBV10-3 and TRBJ1-2, with a tentative D call TRBD1 (5 bases). Germline V lookup: CDR1 ENHRY, CDR2 SYGVKD. The V and J ends lost 3 bases and 4 bases respectively, with 21 bases between them. CDR3 size: 17 residues. The DNA for the CDR3 is TGTGCCATCAGTGACCGGGGAGGGGTTAATTCTAGCTATGGCTACACCTTC. This translates into CAISDRGGVNSSYGYTF.

This clonotype is large. The chain has TRBV28 and TRBJ2-7, with 8 bases matching TRBD1. This CDR3 comprises 15 residues. The V gene end was trimmed by 3 bases and the J gene end by 2 bases; junction bases not matched to a gene: 6. The V gene's germline CDR1 is MDHEN and CDR2 SYDVKM. For the CDR3, the DNA is TGTGCCAGCAGTTTGGGACAGGAGCATCCCTACGAGCAGTACTTC. It codes for CASSLGQEHPYEQYF.

By frequency in the sample, this clonotype is medium-sized. The V gene is TRBV24-1, the J gene TRBJ2-7, with 8 positions matching TRBD1. Trimming removed 5 bases from V and 5 bases from J; junction bases left unmatched: 7. The length of the CDR3 is 14 residues. Germline V gene data show CDR1 as KGHDR and CDR2 as SFDVKD. In nucleotides, the CDR3 is TGTGCCACCAGTGCCCCGGACAGGGTGGACGAGCAGTACTTC. This codes for CATSAPDRVDEQYF.

By frequency in the sample, this clonotype is large (0.1 to 1%). The chain joins TRBV28 to TRBJ2-2; maybe TRBD1 (5 bases). The CDR3 has 14 amino acids. Germline V CDR1 and CDR2: MDHEN, SYDVKM. Trimming took off 7 bases at V and 0 bases at J, with 9 bases between the two ends. CDR3 loop: CASIKTANTGELFF. Written as DNA, the CDR3 is TGTGCCAGCATTAAGACAGCGAACACCGGGGAGCTGTTTTTT. The full variable domain, its missing parts supplied by reference TRBV28 and TRBJ2-2, is DVKVTQSSRYLVKRTGEKVFLECVQDMDHENMFWYRQDPGLGLRLIYFSYDVKMKEKGDIPEGYSVSREKKERFSLILESASTNQTSMYLCASIKTANTGELFFGEGSRLTVL.

By proportion, this clonotype is medium-sized. This chain connects TRBV29-1 to TRBJ2-2; weak D call: TRBD2 (6 bases). V gave up 4 bases and J gave up 4 bases, with 7 bases separating them. The CDR3 sequence is 12 residues long. Germline V gene sequence: CDR1 SQVTM, CDR2 ANQGSEA. The CDR3 bases are TGCAGCGTTGTGGGGGGCACCGGGGAGCTGTTTTTT. Translation gives CSVVGGTGELFF.

By frequency in the sample, this clonotype is medium-sized. This rearrangement joins TRBV27 to TRBJ1-5; 10 bases fit TRBD1. The CDR3 sequence is 14 residues long. V dropped 8 bases and J dropped 6; count of bases not matched to a gene: 7. Germline lookup yields CDR1 MNHEY and CDR2 SMNVEV (reference sequence). In DNA, the CDR3 is TGTGCCAGCGGGGGACAGGGGACGAGTCAGCCCCAGCATTTT. This sequence encodes CASGGQGTSQPQHF.

In its sample, this clonotype is medium-sized. The genes are TRBV28 and TRBJ1-1, with a weak D call TRBD1 (6 bases). This CDR3 comprises 11 residues. The V end was cut by 9 bases, the J end by 7 bases, with 12 bases between. The germline V gene has CDR1 MDHEN and CDR2 SYDVKM. The CDR3 sequence is CASRKGVEAFF. For the CDR3, the DNA is TGTGCCAGTCGCAAGGGGGTTGAAGCTTTCTTT.